A selection of T cell receptor beta chains follows, all from one sample in a study of spatial heterogeneity in lung cancer. TCRdb recomputed calls from the 5' RACE reads with MiXCR, one row per CDR3 protein. The profile shows around 40,000 distinct CDR3 sequences, roughly 6% of them singletons. The starting material was PBMCs, obtained at surgery. The source of these receptors is a male donor with early-stage non-small cell lung cancer. Each CDR3 is given with its conserved first and last residue. Fields, in order: V gene, D gene, J gene, clone size, CDR3 protein, CDR3 DNA. D genes are given only for firm matches. A row's size may be missing; if present it is once, few, many or a size class.

>TRBV9|-|TRBJ1-1|few
CASSQHSGTEAFF
TGTGCCAGCAGCCAACACAGCGGCACTGAAGCTTTCTTT
>TRBV12-3/TRBV12-4|TRBD1|TRBJ1-2|many
CASSMRTGSYGYTF
TGTGCCAGCAGTATGAGGACAGGATCCTATGGCTACACCTTC
>TRBV9|-|TRBJ2-7|few
CASSVSEGYEQYF
TGTGCCAGCAGCGTCAGTGAGGGTTACGAGCAGTACTTC
>TRBV7-2|-|TRBJ2-5|medium-sized
CASSLSPALETQYF
TGTGCCAGCAGCCTAAGCCCGGCTCTGGAGACCCAGTACTTC
>TRBV4-1|-|TRBJ2-1|many
CASSRLDGPRYNEQFF
TGCGCCAGCAGCCGCTTGGACGGACCCCGCTACAATGAGCAGTTCTTC
>TRBV27|TRBD1|TRBJ2-1|few
CASSKGGIHNEQFF
TGTGCCAGCAGTAAAGGGGGCATCCACAATGAGCAGTTCTTC
>TRBV19|-|TRBJ2-2|-
CASKPGTNTGELFF
TGTGCCAGTAAGCCTGGGACAAACACCGGGGAGCTGTTTTTT
>TRBV20-1|TRBD2|TRBJ2-1|few
CSASAVAGGYNEQFF
TGCAGTGCTTCCGCGGTAGCGGGGGGTTACAATGAGCAGTTCTTC
>TRBV18|TRBD1|TRBJ1-2|many
CASSLGQRPANYGYTF
TGTGCCAGCTCACTGGGACAGAGGCCCGCTAACTATGGCTACACCTTC
>TRBV2|TRBD1|TRBJ2-7|many
CASTETGTGYEQYF
TGTGCCAGCACTGAGACCGGGACAGGCTACGAGCAGTACTTC
>TRBV18|-|TRBJ2-1|many
CASSPPGLPDEQFF
TGTGCCAGCTCACCCCCGGGACTCCCGGATGAGCAGTTCTTC
>TRBV5-4|-|TRBJ1-2|many
CASSLAARGNYGYTF
TGTGCCAGCAGCTTGGCCGCGAGGGGCAACTATGGCTACACCTTC
>TRBV20-1|TRBD1|TRBJ2-7|many
CSARDPRPQGSYEQYF
TGCAGTGCTAGAGATCCCCGCCCACAGGGGTCCTACGAGCAGTACTTC
>TRBV6-5|TRBD1|TRBJ2-1|medium-sized
CASRGQGESNEQFF
TGTGCCAGCAGAGGACAGGGAGAATCCAATGAGCAGTTCTTC
>TRBV2|-|TRBJ2-7|many
CASQGLDHYEQYF
TGTGCCAGCCAGGGATTAGACCACTACGAGCAGTACTTC
>TRBV28|-|TRBJ2-7|many
CASSLAYEQYF
TGTGCCAGCAGTTTAGCCTACGAGCAGTACTTC
>TRBV4-3|-|TRBJ1-5|few
CASSQVRGQPQHF
TGCGCCAGCAGCCAAGTAAGAGGTCAGCCCCAGCATTTT
>TRBV28|TRBD1|TRBJ2-5|many
CASSLDTGTGEETQYF
TGTGCCAGCAGTTTGGATACCGGGACAGGGGAAGAGACCCAGTACTTC
>TRBV6-5|TRBD2|TRBJ2-7|-
CASSPQRGGPYEQYF
TGTGCCAGCAGCCCCCAGCGGGGGGGCCCCTACGAGCAGTACTTC
>TRBV4-2|-|TRBJ2-4|-
CASSQGATGDIQYF
TGTGCCAGCAGCCAAGGAGCTACGGGGGACATTCAGTACTTC
>TRBV7-2|TRBD1|TRBJ1-2|-
CASSLFRGGGYTF
TGTGCCAGCAGCTTGTTCAGGGGGGGCGGCTACACCTTC
>TRBV20-1|-|TRBJ1-5|few
CSAPYGWRSQPQHF
TGCAGTGCTCCTTACGGGTGGCGCAGTCAGCCCCAGCATTTT
>TRBV2|-|TRBJ2-5|few
CASSERDPSHF
TGTGCCAGCAGTGAAAGGGACCCCTCACACTTC
>TRBV10-2|TRBD1|TRBJ1-6|many
CASSVQGDSPLHF
TGCGCCAGCAGTGTACAGGGGGATTCACCCCTCCACTTT
>TRBV19|-|TRBJ1-4|few
CASSPSGVGEKLFF
TGTGCCAGTAGTCCGTCTGGGGTGGGTGAAAAACTGTTTTTT
>TRBV28|TRBD1|TRBJ1-1|many
CASSQGQGASSFF
TGTGCCAGCAGCCAGGGACAGGGGGCTTCGTCTTTCTTT
>TRBV3-1|TRBD2|TRBJ2-5|few
CASSPNGRGGPETQYF
TGTGCCAGCAGCCCCAACGGACGGGGGGGCCCAGAGACCCAGTACTTC
>TRBV3-1|-|TRBJ1-1|many
CASSQGTEAFF
TGTGCCAGCAGCCAAGGGACTGAAGCTTTCTTT
>TRBV5-1|-|TRBJ1-1|many
CASSWPGGTEAFF
TGCGCCAGCAGCTGGCCGGGGGGGACGGAAGCTTTCTTT
>TRBV12-2|-|TRBJ1-1|many
CASRPRLQENTEAFF
TGTGCAAGTCGCCCCCGCTTACAGGAGAACACTGAAGCTTTCTTT
>TRBV3-1|-|TRBJ2-3|many
CASSSAYTQYF
TGTGCCAGCAGCTCAGCGTATACGCAGTATTTT
>TRBV20-1|-|TRBJ2-3|many
CSARSLSNWYTDTQYF
TGCAGTGCTAGAAGTCTCAGTAACTGGTACACAGATACGCAGTATTTT
>TRBV12-3/TRBV12-4|TRBD1|TRBJ1-2|many
CASSQRQGPRFYGYTF
TGTGCCAGCAGTCAACGACAGGGCCCCCGGTTCTATGGCTACACCTTC
>TRBV28|TRBD2|TRBJ2-4|many
CASNTPRTSGQNIQYF
TGTGCCAGCAACACCCCGCGGACTAGCGGACAGAACATTCAGTACTTC
>TRBV7-6|TRBD2|TRBJ2-7|-
CASSQTSGRYEQYF
TGTGCCAGCAGCCAGACTAGCGGGCGATACGAGCAGTACTTC
>TRBV20-1|TRBD1|TRBJ2-7|many
CSANRDRGVYEQYF
TGCAGTGCCAACCGGGACAGGGGTGTCTACGAGCAGTACTTC
>TRBV7-3|TRBD2|TRBJ2-1|many
CASSLKSSGGGEQFF
TGTGCCAGCAGCTTAAAGTCTAGCGGGGGAGGTGAGCAGTTCTTC
>TRBV9|TRBD2|TRBJ2-3|few
CASSVKAGGPFGTDTQYF
TGTGCCAGCAGCGTTAAAGCGGGGGGGCCTTTTGGGACAGATACGCAGTATTTT
>TRBV9|-|TRBJ2-5|many
CASSVGGQETQYF
TGTGCCAGCAGCGTAGGAGGTCAAGAGACCCAGTACTTC
>TRBV5-4|-|TRBJ2-3|-
CASSRYDALDTQYF
TGTGCCAGCAGTCGTTACGACGCGCTAGATACGCAGTATTTT
>TRBV18|-|TRBJ1-6|many
CASSSQGLATGSPLHF
TGTGCCAGCTCATCCCAGGGGCTCGCGACGGGATCACCCCTCCACTTT
>TRBV5-5|-|TRBJ1-4|many
CASSLRGADEKLFF
TGTGCCAGCAGCCTAAGAGGGGCAGATGAAAAACTGTTTTTT